This is a list of T cell receptor beta chains from one sample in a study of blood T cell repertoires in COVID-19. TCRdb's table, derived via immunoSEQ multiplex PCR, lists solely in-frame clones and lacks some. The table lists 85,000 to 100,000 clones, 90% of them singletons. Specimen: peripheral blood. These receptors originate from a man in his sixties with acute or convalescent COVID-19. Each CDR3 is given with its conserved first and last residue. Each record gives: J gene, D gene, V gene, CDR3 length, CDR3 protein, CDR3 DNA. D genes are given only for firm matches.

J gene: TRBJ1-1
D gene: -
V gene: TRBV12-3/TRBV12-4
CDR3 length: 13
CDR3 protein: CASSLRGVTEAFF
CDR3 DNA: TGTGCCAGCAGCTTACGGGGGGTCACTGAAGCTTTCTTT

J gene: TRBJ1-3
D gene: -
V gene: TRBV7-2
CDR3 length: 14
CDR3 protein: CASSLAGAGNTIYF
CDR3 DNA: TGTGCCAGCAGCTTAGCAGGGGCGGGAAACACCATATATTTT

J gene: TRBJ1-4
D gene: -
V gene: TRBV2
CDR3 length: 14
CDR3 protein: CASNTGWGVNELFF
CDR3 DNA: TGTGCCAGCAATACAGGATGGGGCGTGAATGAACTGTTTTTT

J gene: TRBJ2-2
D gene: TRBD2
V gene: TRBV5-1
CDR3 length: 17
CDR3 protein: CASSLGNGGGTTGELFF
CDR3 DNA: TGCGCCAGCAGCTTGGGGAACGGCGGGGGGACGACCGGGGAGCTGTTTTTT

J gene: TRBJ1-1
D gene: -
V gene: TRBV5-4
CDR3 length: 14
CDR3 protein: CASSSTVMNTEAFF
CDR3 DNA: TGTGCCAGCAGCTCGACAGTGATGAACACTGAAGCTTTCTTT

J gene: TRBJ1-4
D gene: -
V gene: TRBV4-1
CDR3 length: 14
CDR3 protein: CASSQERNREKLFF
CDR3 DNA: TGCGCCAGCAGCCAAGAGCGGAACAGGGAAAAACTGTTTTTT

J gene: TRBJ2-2
D gene: TRBD2
V gene: TRBV27
CDR3 length: 14
CDR3 protein: CASSSQRGEGELFF
CDR3 DNA: TGTGCCAGCAGTTCACAGCGGGGTGAAGGGGAGCTGTTTTTT

J gene: TRBJ1-3
D gene: TRBD1
V gene: TRBV7-9
CDR3 length: 17
CDR3 protein: CASSLEGTGRSGNTIYF
CDR3 DNA: TGTGCCAGCAGCTTAGAGGGGACAGGACGCTCTGGAAACACCATATATTTT

J gene: TRBJ1-1
D gene: -
V gene: TRBV5-1
CDR3 length: 15
CDR3 protein: CASTQNYQGYTEAFF
CDR3 DNA: TGCGCCAGCACGCAGAACTACCAGGGCTACACTGAAGCTTTCTTT

J gene: TRBJ1-5
D gene: -
V gene: TRBV28
CDR3 length: 10
CDR3 protein: CASRGLTQHF
CDR3 DNA: TGTGCCAGCAGGGGACTTACCCAGCATTTT

J gene: TRBJ2-1
D gene: -
V gene: TRBV18
CDR3 length: 15
CDR3 protein: CASSPRQGSYNEQFF
CDR3 DNA: TGTGCCAGCTCACCAAGGCAGGGGTCCTACAATGAGCAGTTCTTC